This is a list of T cell receptor beta chains from one sample in a study of blood T cell repertoires in COVID-19. TCRdb's copy holds only in-frame clones and misses some; the assay was immunoSEQ multiplex PCR. The data show under 250,000 clones, roughly 89% seen once. Source material: peripheral blood. All receptors derive from a woman aged 35 to 49 who had recovered from COVID-19. CDR3s include the opening cysteine and the closing phenylalanine or tryptophan. Fields, in order: CDR3 DNA, CDR3 protein, V gene, D gene, clone size, J gene. D genes are given only for firm matches. Only part of the rows carry a size: once, few, many, or a class if the clone is expanded.

CDR3 DNA: TGTGCCAGCCAACGCGGGGGCTACTACGAGCAGTACTTC
CDR3 protein: CASQRGGYYEQYF
V gene: TRBV6-5
D gene: .
clone size: .
J gene: TRBJ2-7

CDR3 DNA: TGTGCCAGCAGTCTGACAGGGGGCGCATTCCAGCCCCAGCATTTT
CDR3 protein: CASSLTGGAFQPQHF
V gene: TRBV11-2
D gene: TRBD1
clone size: .
J gene: TRBJ1-5

CDR3 DNA: TGTGCCAGCAATCAGGGCCCGAGGTGTCGAAACACCATATATTTT
CDR3 protein: CASNQGPRCRNTIYF
V gene: TRBV6-4
D gene: .
clone size: few
J gene: TRBJ1-3

CDR3 DNA: TGTGCCAGCAGTTACCCAAAGGGGCGTGGGGCCCGCTCTGGAAACACCATATATTTT
CDR3 protein: CASSYPKGRGARSGNTIYF
V gene: TRBV6-2/TRBV6-3
D gene: .
clone size: .
J gene: TRBJ1-3

CDR3 DNA: TGTGCCAGCAGCTTAGTCGGGGGAATGGAGACCCAGTACTTC
CDR3 protein: CASSLVGGMETQYF
V gene: TRBV11-1
D gene: .
clone size: .
J gene: TRBJ2-5

CDR3 DNA: TGCGCCAGCAGCTTGGCGCAATTTTGGGACACTGCCCGGGTGTACACTGAAGCTTTCTTT
CDR3 protein: CASSLAQFWDTARVYTEAFF
V gene: TRBV5-1
D gene: .
clone size: few
J gene: TRBJ1-1

CDR3 DNA: TGTGCCAGCAGTTTATCGGGGTGGGAGAGCTCCTACGAGCAGTACTTC
CDR3 protein: CASSLSGWESSYEQYF
V gene: TRBV27
D gene: .
clone size: .
J gene: TRBJ2-7

CDR3 DNA: TGTGCCAGCAGCTCGAGGGACAGCGGTCTAGCTTTCTTT
CDR3 protein: CASSSRDSGLAFF
V gene: TRBV7-3
D gene: TRBD1
clone size: .
J gene: TRBJ1-1

CDR3 DNA: TGTGCCAGCAGCTTGGAAGGGAGGTCACCCCTCCACTTT
CDR3 protein: CASSLEGRSPLHF
V gene: TRBV5-5
D gene: .
clone size: .
J gene: TRBJ1-6

CDR3 DNA: TGTGCCAGCAGTTTATCTGCGGGATACTATGGCTACACCTTC
CDR3 protein: CASSLSAGYYGYTF
V gene: TRBV27
D gene: .
clone size: once
J gene: TRBJ1-2

CDR3 DNA: TGTGCCAGCAGCTTCAAGGGGCCGAACACTGAAGCTTTCTTT
CDR3 protein: CASSFKGPNTEAFF
V gene: TRBV13
D gene: .
clone size: .
J gene: TRBJ1-1

CDR3 DNA: TGTGCCAGCAGCTCGGGGACAGGGGGCGCTTTTTACGAGCAGTACTTC
CDR3 protein: CASSSGTGGAFYEQYF
V gene: TRBV13
D gene: TRBD1
clone size: .
J gene: TRBJ2-7

CDR3 DNA: TGTGCCAGCAGTTCAGCTGGACAGGGGCGGTCTGAAAAACTGTTTTTT
CDR3 protein: CASSSAGQGRSEKLFF
V gene: TRBV27
D gene: TRBD1
clone size: .
J gene: TRBJ1-4

CDR3 DNA: TGCGCCAGCAGTGAGTCGATGGGCAGAATCTCCTACAATGAGCAGTTCTTC
CDR3 protein: CASSESMGRISYNEQFF
V gene: TRBV10-2
D gene: .
clone size: .
J gene: TRBJ2-1

CDR3 DNA: TGTGCCATCAGTGAAGGTGGGCTGGAGACCAATTCGGGGGAGACCCAGTACTTC
CDR3 protein: CAISEGGLETNSGETQYF
V gene: TRBV10-3
D gene: .
clone size: .
J gene: TRBJ2-5

CDR3 DNA: TGTGCCTGGACTGGGACAGGGGTCGAAAAACTGTTTTTT
CDR3 protein: CAWTGTGVEKLFF
V gene: TRBV30
D gene: TRBD1
clone size: .
J gene: TRBJ1-4

CDR3 DNA: TGTGCCATAGACGGTTTGGGACATTCCACCGGGGAGCTGTTTTTT
CDR3 protein: CAIDGLGHSTGELFF
V gene: TRBV2
D gene: .
clone size: .
J gene: TRBJ2-2

CDR3 DNA: TGCAGCGTACAGAAGAACACTGAAGCTTTCTTT
CDR3 protein: CSVQKNTEAFF
V gene: TRBV29-1
D gene: .
clone size: .
J gene: TRBJ1-1

CDR3 DNA: TGTGCCAGCAGTTATAGGGGAAGCTCCTACGAGCAGTACTTC
CDR3 protein: CASSYRGSSYEQYF
V gene: TRBV6-5
D gene: .
clone size: .
J gene: TRBJ2-7

CDR3 DNA: TGCGCCAGCAGCATTGTTTACTACCCAAGCGGGGGGACCCAGTACTTC
CDR3 protein: CASSIVYYPSGGTQYF
V gene: TRBV5-1
D gene: TRBD2
clone size: .
J gene: TRBJ2-5

CDR3 DNA: TGCGCCAGCAGCCAACTAGACAGGGGGCCGTGGAAGGAAAAACTGTTTTTT
CDR3 protein: CASSQLDRGPWKEKLFF
V gene: TRBV23-1
D gene: TRBD1
clone size: .
J gene: TRBJ1-4

CDR3 DNA: TGTGCCAGCAGCTCTTTTTGGGGGGGAGCTTTCTTT
CDR3 protein: CASSSFWGGAFF
V gene: TRBV7-8
D gene: .
clone size: .
J gene: TRBJ1-1

CDR3 DNA: TGTGCCAGCAGTCTCGACAGGCACCGGGAGCTGTTTTTT
CDR3 protein: CASSLDRHRELFF
V gene: TRBV12-3/TRBV12-4
D gene: .
clone size: .
J gene: TRBJ2-2

CDR3 DNA: TGTGCCAGCAGTGAAGCACAGGGTCTAGAGACCCAGTACTTC
CDR3 protein: CASSEAQGLETQYF
V gene: TRBV2
D gene: .
clone size: .
J gene: TRBJ2-5

CDR3 DNA: TGTGCCAGCAGTTTTCGGCCCGCGGGGCATACTGAAGCTTTCTTT
CDR3 protein: CASSFRPAGHTEAFF
V gene: TRBV27
D gene: .
clone size: .
J gene: TRBJ1-1

CDR3 DNA: TGTGCCAGCAGTTACTATAAGGGGGCGTTGAGCTATGGCTACACCTTC
CDR3 protein: CASSYYKGALSYGYTF
V gene: TRBV6-5
D gene: TRBD1
clone size: .
J gene: TRBJ1-2

CDR3 DNA: TGTGCCAGCAGCTTATACGGACAGGGGGGTGAGCAGTTCTTC
CDR3 protein: CASSLYGQGGEQFF
V gene: TRBV7-3
D gene: TRBD1
clone size: .
J gene: TRBJ2-1

CDR3 DNA: TGTGCCAGCAGTTCGGGGGGGTTCTACGAGCAGTACTTC
CDR3 protein: CASSSGGFYEQYF
V gene: TRBV28
D gene: TRBD2
clone size: .
J gene: TRBJ2-7

CDR3 DNA: TGTGCCAGCAGCGTAGGGAGAGGAGATTCACCCCTCCACTTT
CDR3 protein: CASSVGRGDSPLHF
V gene: TRBV9
D gene: .
clone size: .
J gene: TRBJ1-6

CDR3 DNA: TGTGCCAGCAGATCCTACAGGGGAACTGAAAAACTGTTTTTT
CDR3 protein: CASRSYRGTEKLFF
V gene: TRBV6-5
D gene: TRBD1
clone size: .
J gene: TRBJ1-4

CDR3 DNA: TGTGCCATCAGTTTTGACACAAGGGGCGAGCAGTACTTC
CDR3 protein: CAISFDTRGEQYF
V gene: TRBV10-3
D gene: .
clone size: few
J gene: TRBJ2-7

CDR3 DNA: TGTGCCAGCAGTTTGGGGCTGCACAATCAGCCCCAGCATTTT
CDR3 protein: CASSLGLHNQPQHF
V gene: TRBV27
D gene: .
clone size: .
J gene: TRBJ1-5

CDR3 DNA: TGTGCCAGCAGCTTAGGCCACAGGGTAGAGCAGTACTTC
CDR3 protein: CASSLGHRVEQYF
V gene: TRBV13
D gene: .
clone size: .
J gene: TRBJ2-7

CDR3 DNA: TGTGCCAGCTCACCACCGGGGGTGCAGCGGGGGGGCTACAATGAGCAGTTCTTC
CDR3 protein: CASSPPGVQRGGYNEQFF
V gene: TRBV18
D gene: TRBD2
clone size: .
J gene: TRBJ2-1

CDR3 DNA: TGTGCCAGCAGTGAAGAAGGGACACCTACCTACGAGCAGTACTTC
CDR3 protein: CASSEEGTPTYEQYF
V gene: TRBV6-1
D gene: .
clone size: .
J gene: TRBJ2-7

CDR3 DNA: TGTGCCAGCAGTCAGACAGGGCTCAACACTGAAGCTTTCTTT
CDR3 protein: CASSQTGLNTEAFF
V gene: TRBV6-5
D gene: TRBD1
clone size: .
J gene: TRBJ1-1

CDR3 DNA: TGTGCCAGCAGCTTGGATGGGGCCTCAAATGAAAAACTGTTTTTT
CDR3 protein: CASSLDGASNEKLFF
V gene: TRBV5-4
D gene: .
clone size: .
J gene: TRBJ1-4

CDR3 DNA: TGTGCCAGCAGCTTCCGGGGTGTCTCACCCCTCCACTTT
CDR3 protein: CASSFRGVSPLHF
V gene: TRBV7-2
D gene: .
clone size: few
J gene: TRBJ1-6

CDR3 DNA: TGTGCCAGCACGCCCGGGGGGAAAGTCACCGGGGAGCTGTTTTTT
CDR3 protein: CASTPGGKVTGELFF
V gene: TRBV28
D gene: TRBD2
clone size: .
J gene: TRBJ2-2

CDR3 DNA: TGTGCCATCGCCCGGGACAGAGATAACAATGAGCAGTTCTTC
CDR3 protein: CAIARDRDNNEQFF
V gene: TRBV10-3
D gene: TRBD1
clone size: .
J gene: TRBJ2-1

CDR3 DNA: TGTGCCAGCAGCCAAGGTAGGGACACTTCCTACGAGCAGTACTTC
CDR3 protein: CASSQGRDTSYEQYF
V gene: TRBV4-2
D gene: .
clone size: .
J gene: TRBJ2-7

CDR3 DNA: TGTGCTAGTGGTCCCGGGACAGGGGCCCCGGAGGATACGCAGTATTTT
CDR3 protein: CASGPGTGAPEDTQYF
V gene: TRBV12-5
D gene: TRBD1
clone size: .
J gene: TRBJ2-3

CDR3 DNA: TGTGCCAGCAGTTGGCGGGACAGGGTGAACACTGAAGCTTTCTTT
CDR3 protein: CASSWRDRVNTEAFF
V gene: TRBV28
D gene: TRBD1
clone size: .
J gene: TRBJ1-1

CDR3 DNA: TGTGCCAGCAGCAGAGGAGACAGCTATGCAACTAATGAAAAACTGTTTTTT
CDR3 protein: CASSRGDSYATNEKLFF
V gene: TRBV9
D gene: .
clone size: .
J gene: TRBJ1-4

CDR3 DNA: TGTGCCAGTAGTAGTATCTTTGCCGAGCTCGGAAACACCATATATTTT
CDR3 protein: CASSSIFAELGNTIYF
V gene: TRBV19
D gene: .
clone size: .
J gene: TRBJ1-3

CDR3 DNA: TGCGCCAGCAGCCAAGATGGGACAGAATACTATGGCTACACCTTC
CDR3 protein: CASSQDGTEYYGYTF
V gene: TRBV4-1
D gene: TRBD1
clone size: once
J gene: TRBJ1-2

CDR3 DNA: TGTGCCAGCAGACGCGGGGGTAGCACAGATACGCAGTATTTT
CDR3 protein: CASRRGGSTDTQYF
V gene: TRBV3-1/TRBV3-2
D gene: TRBD2
clone size: .
J gene: TRBJ2-3

CDR3 DNA: TGTGCCAGCAGGGGGACAGACAAAAACATTCAGTACTTC
CDR3 protein: CASRGTDKNIQYF
V gene: TRBV28
D gene: TRBD1
clone size: few
J gene: TRBJ2-4

CDR3 DNA: TGTGCCTGGCTTGGGACAGGGGGTTCAAGCTCCTACAATGAGCAGTTCTTC
CDR3 protein: CAWLGTGGSSSYNEQFF
V gene: TRBV30
D gene: TRBD1
clone size: .
J gene: TRBJ2-1

CDR3 DNA: TGTGCCAGCAGCGAAAGTACTTATAACAATGAGCAGTTCTTC
CDR3 protein: CASSESTYNNEQFF
V gene: TRBV7-9
D gene: .
clone size: .
J gene: TRBJ2-1

CDR3 DNA: TGTGCCAGCAGTGATGTGAGCGCGAGCTCCTACAATGAGCAGTTCTTC
CDR3 protein: CASSDVSASSYNEQFF
V gene: TRBV2
D gene: .
clone size: once
J gene: TRBJ2-1

CDR3 DNA: TGTGCCAGCAGCCTCCGGACAGGGGCGGTCCACGAGCAGTACTTC
CDR3 protein: CASSLRTGAVHEQYF
V gene: TRBV4-2
D gene: TRBD1
clone size: .
J gene: TRBJ2-7